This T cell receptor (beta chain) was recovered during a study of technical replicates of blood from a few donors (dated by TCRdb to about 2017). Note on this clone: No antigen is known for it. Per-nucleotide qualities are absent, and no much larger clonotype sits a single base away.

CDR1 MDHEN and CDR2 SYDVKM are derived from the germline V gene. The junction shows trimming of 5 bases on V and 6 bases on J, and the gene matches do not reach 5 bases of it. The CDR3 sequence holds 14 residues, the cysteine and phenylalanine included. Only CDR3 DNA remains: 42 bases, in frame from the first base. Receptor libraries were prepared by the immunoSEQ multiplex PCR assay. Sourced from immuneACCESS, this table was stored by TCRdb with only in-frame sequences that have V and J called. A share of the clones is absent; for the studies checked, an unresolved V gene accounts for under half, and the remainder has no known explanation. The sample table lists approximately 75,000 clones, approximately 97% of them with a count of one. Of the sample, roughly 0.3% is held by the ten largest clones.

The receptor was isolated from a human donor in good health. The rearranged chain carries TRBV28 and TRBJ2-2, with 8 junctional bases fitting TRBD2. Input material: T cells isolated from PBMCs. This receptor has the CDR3 CASSLTSGAGELFF. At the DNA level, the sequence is TGTGCCAGCAGTCTAACTAGCGGAGCCGGGGAGCTGTTTTTT. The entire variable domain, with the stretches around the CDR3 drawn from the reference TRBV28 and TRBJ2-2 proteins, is DVKVTQSSRYLVKRTGEKVFLECVQDMDHENMFWYRQDPGLGLRLIYFSYDVKMKEKGDIPEGYSVSREKKERFSLILESASTNQTSMYLCASSLTSGAGELFFGEGSRLTVL.